This record concerns one T cell receptor beta chain sequence. The data were obtained in a study of blood T cell repertoires in COVID-19. Looking at the study overall: There were acute and convalescent COVID-19 samples, and they came from the United States, Italy and Spain. The cDNA or gDNA used as material had been derived from T cells, B-cell-depleted T cells, or PBMCs.

Authors' processing steps: The authors estimated nucleated cell counts from reference gene primer amplification. TCRdb's table, derived via immunoSEQ multiplex PCR, lists solely in-frame clones and lacks some. The V and J calls and clone size were taken over from that table, and D and trimming were inferred from the DNA. The sample lists some 120,000 clones, approximately 80% occurring once. Germline loops: CDR1 SEHNR, CDR2 FQNEAQ (reference sequence). Trimming removed 3 bases from V and 0 bases from J, with 9 bases in between. The CDR3 has 14 amino acids. The TCR sequence derives from a woman in her 70s with acute or convalescent COVID-19. The genes are TRBV7-9 and TRBJ2-7; D gene ambiguous. The source material was peripheral blood. The CDR3 sequence is CASSFDLSSYEQYF. For the CDR3, the DNA is TGTGCCAGCAGCTTCGACTTGAGCTCCTACGAGCAGTACTTC.